This TCR beta chain was sequenced in a study of Graves' ophthalmopathy and Graves' hyperthyroidism. Findings and limits, study-wide: Blood shared most expanded thyroid clonotypes above 0.001 frequency. Sensitivity of about 67% and specificity of roughly 72% were achieved by the model that predicted ophthalmopathy progression.

For donors with ophthalmopathy, the disease showed moderate-to-severe activity, reached CAS ≥3 and NOSPECS ≥4, and had lasted under 3 months. Clinical symptoms, serum thyroxine, TRAb, thyroid ultrasound and orbital computed tomography formed the basis of diagnosis. Investigators amplified TCR beta CDR3 regions from RNA transcripts. An opening RT-PCR round employed HTBI primers and preceded a second-round multiplex PCR. TCRdb passed the multiplex PCR reads through MiXCR, listing each CDR3 protein once. The table records some 160,000 distinct CDR3 sequences, approximately 40% of them present only once. Germline V lookup: CDR1 MNHEY, CDR2 SVGEGT. This CDR3 comprises 13 residues. V trimming: 7 bases; J trimming: 3 bases; junction bases outside the gene matches: 5. The table lists this clonotype with many counts. Its antigen remains unknown.

This clonotype was obtained from a man aged 25-45 years with Graves' ophthalmopathy. The sequencing input was peripheral blood. The V gene is TRBV6-2 or TRBV6-3, the J gene TRBJ2-7, with 8 bases identical to TRBD1. The CDR3 DNA reads as TGTGCCAGCAAAACGACAGGGGTCTACGAGCAGTACTTC. Its translation: CASKTTGVYEQYF.